These T cell receptor beta chains were read from a single sample in a study of regulatory T cells in long-lasting Graves disease. MiXCR, run by TCRdb on the multiplex PCR reads, gives a single entry per CDR3 protein. Among 350,000 to 550,000 distinct CDR3 sequences listed, 15% were seen once. This sample also appeared in a second study, on T cells in Graves' hyperthyroidism and ophthalmopathy.

This specimen consisted of peripheral blood mononuclear cells (PBMCs), obtained at new diagnosis, from a patient treated with antithyroid drugs. These receptors were obtained from a woman aged 30 to 39 with Graves disease. CDR3s include the opening cysteine and the closing phenylalanine or tryptophan. The D gene is left open where the match is weak. Clone size, where shown, is once, few, many, or a class for clones that have expanded.

clone size	V gene	D gene	J gene	CDR3 protein	CDR3 DNA
many	TRBV7-2	NA	TRBJ1-5	CASSLVSQADQPQHF	TGTGCCAGCAGCTTAGTTAGTCAGGCAGATCAGCCCCAGCATTTT
NA	TRBV7-9	NA	TRBJ1-1	CASSPGSNTEAFF	TGTGCCAGCAGCCCAGGGTCGAACACTGAAGCTTTCTTT
many	TRBV7-3	NA	TRBJ2-1	CASSPRLGGEQFF	TGTGCCAGCAGCCCCCGACTAGGCGGAGAGCAGTTCTTC
many	TRBV12-3/TRBV12-4	NA	TRBJ2-7	CASSHEWEPYEQYF	TGTGCCAGCAGTCATGAGTGGGAGCCCTACGAGCAGTACTTC
many	TRBV5-1	NA	TRBJ1-1	CASSPGGGSMNTEAFF	TGCGCCAGCAGCCCCGGTGGGGGGTCCATGAACACTGAAGCTTTCTTT
few	TRBV19	NA	TRBJ1-3	CASSRKTHQSSGNTIYF	TGTGCCAGTAGTCGAAAAACTCACCAAAGCTCTGGAAACACCATATATTTT
once	TRBV4-1	NA	TRBJ1-4	CASSQAPLVEKLFF	TGCGCCAGCAGCCAAGCTCCTCTAGTGGAAAAACTGTTTTTT
many	TRBV3-1	NA	TRBJ2-5	CASSRRTDEETQYF	TGTGCCAGCAGCCGCCGGACAGATGAGGAGACCCAGTACTTC
many	TRBV5-1	NA	TRBJ2-7	CASSPGGDEQYF	TGTGCCAGCAGCCCCGGAGGGGACGAGCAGTACTTC
many	TRBV2	TRBD1	TRBJ2-3	CASAAGGVNTQYF	TGTGCCAGCGCCGCAGGGGGCGTAAATACGCAGTATTTT
NA	TRBV2	TRBD2	TRBJ2-3	CASSEGSGYTDTQYF	TGTGCCAGCAGTGAAGGTAGCGGGTACACAGATACGCAGTATTTT
many	TRBV12-3/TRBV12-4	NA	TRBJ1-1	CASEKGVMNTEAFF	TGTGCCAGCGAAAAGGGAGTTATGAACACTGAAGCTTTCTTT
many	TRBV3-1	NA	TRBJ2-1	CASSQQDEQFF	TGTGCCAGCAGCCAACAGGATGAGCAGTTCTTC
many	TRBV20-1	TRBD2	TRBJ2-1	CSARSGGRLYEQFF	TGCAGTGCTAGATCTGGCGGGAGATTGTATGAGCAGTTCTTC